This T cell receptor (beta chain) stems from a study of T cells in Graves' hyperthyroidism and ophthalmopathy. Looking at the study overall: Peripheral blood specimens were obtained at initial diagnosis, prior to any treatment.

Amplification targeted TCR beta CDR3 regions from RNA transcripts. The primer set for the first-round RT-PCR of the TCR CDR3 was HTBI. TCRdb re-analysed the multiplex PCR reads in MiXCR, keeping a single row per CDR3 protein. The table includes 330,000 or so distinct CDR3 sequences, around a sixth detected once. Patients affected by ophthalmopathy presented a Clinical Activity Score of at least 3, a NOSPECS grade of at least 4, and disease duration below 3 months. The diagnostic basis comprised clinical symptoms, serum thyroxine and TRAb, thyroid ultrasound and orbital computed tomography. In its sample, this clonotype was seen many times. Its cognate antigen is unknown. The length of the CDR3 is 13 residues. The V end lost 2 bases, the J end lost 7 bases, and 9 bases lay between the germline ends. CDR1 MGHRA and CDR2 YSYEKL come from the germline V gene. Study findings and constraints: Among thyroid clonotypes expanded above 0.001, most also appeared in blood.

The rearrangement links TRBV4-1 to TRBJ1-5; D gene ambiguous. Sequenced material: blood. This sequence was found in a woman between 40 and 55 years old with Graves' ophthalmopathy. The CDR3 bases are TGCGCCAGCAGCCAAAACCTGGACCAGCCCCAGCATTTT. Its protein product is CASSQNLDQPQHF.